The 17 T cell receptor beta chains reported below all come from one sample, sequenced in a study of blood T cell repertoires in COVID-19. The table came from immunoSEQ multiplex PCR; TCRdb's copy has only in-frame clones and leaves some out. The sample carries about 250,000 clones, 80% to 90% recorded once. The material sequenced was PBMCs or T cells enriched from blood (not recorded which). These receptors came from a woman aged 18-29 years who had recovered from COVID-19.

The rearrangement uses TRBV19 and TRBJ1-5; D ambiguous. With 5 bases removed from V and 0 bases from J, the gap between germline ends came to 14 bases. The germline V gene has CDR1 LNHDA and CDR2 SQIVND (reference sequence). The CDR3 contains 16 residues. The CDR3 reads CASSLGRTYSNQPQHF. DNA of the CDR3: TGTGCCAGTAGTCTCGGACGGACTTATAGCAATCAGCCCCAGCATTTT.

The rearrangement uses TRBV28 and TRBJ2-6; 9 bases line up with TRBD2. Trimming took 4 bases from V and 2 from J; bases not matched to a gene: 9. CDR3 length: 18 residues. Germline V gene lookup returns CDR1 MDHEN and CDR2 SYDVKM. This chain's CDR3 is CASSSPHAGGPGANVLTF. For the CDR3, the DNA is TGTGCCAGCAGTTCTCCACATGCGGGAGGGCCTGGGGCCAACGTCCTGACTTTC.

V gene TRBV3-1 (or the pseudogene TRBV3-2) combines with J gene TRBJ2-1; 7 bases map to TRBD1. The CDR3 is made up of 16 amino acids. Germline CDR1 and CDR2: LGHDT and YNNKEL (reference sequence). With 3 bases clipped from V and 3 bases from J, the junction kept 8 bases outside the gene matches. Written as DNA, the CDR3 is TGTGCCAGCAGCCATACCGGGACAGCCCACTACAATGAGCAGTTCTTC. This codes for CASSHTGTAHYNEQFF.

The chain recombines TRBV3-1 (or the pseudogene TRBV3-2) with TRBJ1-2; 8 bases are shared with TRBD1. V was pared by 4 bases and J by 8 bases, with 6 bases of the junction left unmatched. The CDR3 is made up of 13 amino acids. Per germline, CDR1 LGHDT and CDR2 YNNKEL (reference sequence). CDR3: CASSPRTGRGYTF. The CDR3 nucleotides read TGTGCCAGCAGCCCCCGGACAGGGCGCGGCTACACCTTC.

The chain carries TRBV19 and TRBJ1-1, with 9 nucleotides matching TRBD1. The germline V gene has CDR1 LNHDA and CDR2 SQIVND (reference sequence). J was trimmed by 8 bases and V by 3 bases; bases with no gene match: 10. The CDR3 totals 15 residues. CDR3 nucleotides: TGTGCCAGTAGTATCCGACAGGGGGTTCGACCAGAAGCTTTCTTT. Translating gives CASSIRQGVRPEAFF.

This chain joins TRBV5-1 and TRBJ2-3, with TRBD2 matching 9 bases. The V segment lost 0 bases and the J segment 3 bases; nucleotides outside the gene matches: 5. Germline loops: CDR1 SGHRS, CDR2 YFSETQ. The CDR3 runs to 16 residues. CDR3 coding DNA: TGCGCCAGCAGCTTGGAGTCTAGCGGGGTAACAGATACGCAGTATTTT. Protein sequence: CASSLESSGVTDTQYF.

The rearrangement links TRBV11-2 to TRBJ1-2, with 8 positions matching TRBD1. The V gene's germline CDR1 is SGHAT and CDR2 FQNNGV. Trimming cost V 5 bases and J 8 bases; bases outside gene matches: 7. The CDR3 is made up of 13 amino acids. CDR3 nucleotide sequence: TGTGCCAGCAGCCCCGACAGGGGTGGCGGCTACACCTTC. As protein: CASSPDRGGGYTF.

The V and J genes are TRBV7-6 and TRBJ1-1; possibly TRBD1 for D (6 bases). The V and J ends lost 1 base and 1 base respectively, with 10 bases between them. Per the germline V gene, CDR1 is SGHVS and CDR2 is FNYEAQ. The CDR3 has 15 residues. The DNA for the CDR3 is TGTGCCAGCAGCTTAGGGGTCAGGGGGAACACTGAAGCTTTCTTT. It encodes CASSLGVRGNTEAFF.

The rearrangement joins TRBV6-5 to TRBJ1-1; TRBD1 might be the D (6 bases). The germline gives CDR1 MNHEY, CDR2 SVGAGI. This CDR3 is built from 12 residues. Deletions cut 6 bases from V and 6 bases from J, with 11 bases between. CDR3 sequence: CASRTGISEAFF. CDR3 nucleotides: TGTGCCAGCAGAACAGGGATTTCTGAAGCTTTCTTT.

The chain is built from TRBV7-9 and TRBJ2-7; TRBD1 matches at 8 bases. Trimming took 6 bases from V and 2 from J; bases not matched to a gene: 6. CDR1 and CDR2 (germline): SEHNR, FQNEAQ (reference sequence). The CDR3 is made up of 14 amino acids. CDR3 in amino acids: CASRAGGSTYEQYF. In DNA form, the CDR3 reads TGTGCCAGCAGAGCAGGGGGCTCGACCTACGAGCAGTACTTC.

The CDR3 is CSASAVTGTEQYF. In DNA, the CDR3 is TGCAGTGCTAGTGCGGTGACAGGGACCGAGCAGTACTTC. This chain uses TRBV20-1 with TRBJ2-7; 7 bases match TRBD1. The CDR3 runs 13 residues. Germline trimming cut 3 bases from V and 6 bases from J; bases unmatched to any gene: 8. Germline values: CDR1 DFQATT, CDR2 SNEGSKA (reference sequence).

This clone was observed once. This CDR3 is CASTGRGVSYGYTF. In DNA form, the CDR3 reads TGTGCCAGCACCGGCAGGGGGGTTTCCTATGGCTACACCTTC. The chain joins TRBV9 to TRBJ1-2; 7 bases are shared with TRBD1. CDR1 SGDLS and CDR2 YYNGEE come from the germline V gene. This CDR3 has 14 residues. Trimming removed 6 bases from V and 4 bases from J; junction bases left unmatched: 9.

The gene calls are TRBV19 and TRBJ1-3, with D perhaps TRBD1 (6 bases). Germline-derived CDR1 and CDR2 are LNHDA and SQIVND (reference sequence). This CDR3 is 15 amino acids long. The germline V and J ends were trimmed by 6 bases and 0 bases, with 12 bases remaining between them. The CDR3 DNA follows: TGTGCCAGTAGGAACGGACAGAGCTCTGGAAACACCATATATTTT. Protein sequence: CASRNGQSSGNTIYF.

The chain employs TRBV5-1 and TRBJ2-7, with TRBD1 matching 9 bases. The CDR3 has 15 residues. Germline trimming cut 4 bases from V and 6 bases from J; bases unmatched to any gene: 11. Germline-derived CDR1 and CDR2 are SGHRS and YFSETQ. CDR3 coding DNA: TGCGCCAGCAGCAAGGGACAGGGTTTCGTAGGCGAGCAGTACTTC. This codes for CASSKGQGFVGEQYF.

The rearrangement uses TRBV28 and TRBJ1-3; 8 bases align to TRBD1. V trimming: 3 bases; J trimming: 1 base; junction bases outside the gene matches: 17. The CDR3 length is 20 residues. Germline V gene sequence: CDR1 MDHEN, CDR2 SYDVKM. CDR3 nucleotide sequence: TGTGCCAGCAGTTTCCGGACAGGGAAGGTTTCAGCATATTCTGGAAACACCATATATTTT. It specifies CASSFRTGKVSAYSGNTIYF.

The chain has TRBV15 and TRBJ1-6; a weak D match, TRBD1 (6 bases). Trimming removed 0 bases from V and 8 bases from J, with 8 bases in between. CDR1 and CDR2 (germline): LNHNV, YYDKDF (reference sequence). CDR3 size: 14 residues. The CDR3 loop is CATSRDGGHSPLHF. CDR3 nucleotides: TGTGCCACCAGCAGAGATGGGGGCCATTCACCCCTCCACTTT.

V and J are TRBV28 and TRBJ2-3, with 11 nucleotides matching TRBD2. With V trimmed by 7 bases and J by 2 bases, 14 bases remained unmatched. Per germline, CDR1 MDHEN and CDR2 SYDVKM. The CDR3 totals 18 residues. The CDR3 protein is CASTPAGTSGGFTDTQYF. Here the CDR3 DNA reads TGTGCCAGCACCCCAGCCGGAACTAGCGGGGGATTCACAGATACGCAGTATTTT.